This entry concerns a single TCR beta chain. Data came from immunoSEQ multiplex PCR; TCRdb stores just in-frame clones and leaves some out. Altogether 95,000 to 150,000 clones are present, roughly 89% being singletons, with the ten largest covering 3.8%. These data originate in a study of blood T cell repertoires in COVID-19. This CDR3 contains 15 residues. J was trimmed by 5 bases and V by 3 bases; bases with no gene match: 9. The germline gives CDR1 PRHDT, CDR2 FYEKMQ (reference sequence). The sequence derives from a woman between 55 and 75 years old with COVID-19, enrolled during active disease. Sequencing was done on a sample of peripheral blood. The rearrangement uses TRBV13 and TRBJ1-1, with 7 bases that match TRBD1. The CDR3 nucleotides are TGTGCCAGCAGCTTCTCGCACAGGGGACGGACTGAAGCTTTCTTT. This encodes CASSFSHRGRTEAFF.